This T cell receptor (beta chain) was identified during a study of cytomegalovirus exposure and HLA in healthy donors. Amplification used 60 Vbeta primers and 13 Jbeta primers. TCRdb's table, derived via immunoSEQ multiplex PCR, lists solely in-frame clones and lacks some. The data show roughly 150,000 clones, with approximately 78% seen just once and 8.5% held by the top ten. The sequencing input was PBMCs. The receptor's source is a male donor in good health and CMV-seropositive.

The CDR3 protein is CASSPKTGGNTEAFF. DNA of the CDR3: TGTGCCAGCTCACCAAAGACAGGGGGGAACACTGAAGCTTTCTTT. The chain joins TRBV18 to TRBJ1-1; 9 positions agree with TRBD1. Germline CDR1 is KGHSH and CDR2 is LQKENI. The ends lost 2 bases at V and 1 base at J; junction bases unmatched: 2. The length of the CDR3 is 15 residues.